This T cell receptor (beta chain) derives from a study of T cell responses to AZD1222 COVID-19 vaccine. Clones were sequenced by immunoSEQ multiplex PCR, and TCRdb holds only the in-frame ones, with some missing. The data show fewer than 75,000 clones, 65% to 90% seen once. Germline CDR1 is KGHSH and CDR2 is LQKENI. The CDR3 spans 12 residues. V dropped 3 bases and J dropped 6; count of bases not matched to a gene: 0. Details on this clone: Its specificity is not known.

Study-wide results and caveats: Reportedly, nearly half the spike-specific TCRs target unmutated variant regions. Among the donors, most were white British and more were female, and clonal diversity was possibly underestimated.

The source was peripheral blood, collected on day 0 of AZD1222 vaccination. The origin of this receptor is an adult in good health. The gene calls are TRBV18 and TRBJ1-2; 8 bases match TRBD1. Here the CDR3 reads CASSPTGDGYTF. Here the CDR3 DNA reads TGTGCCAGCTCACCGACAGGGGATGGCTACACCTTC. Using reference TRBV18 and TRBJ1-2 for the parts outside the CDR3, the full variable domain is NAGVMQNPRHLVRRRGQEARLRCSPMKGHSHVYWYRQLPEEGLKFMVYLQKENIIDESGMPKERFSAEFPKEGPSILRIQQVVRGDSAAYFCASSPTGDGYTFGSGTRLTVV.